Presented here are 3 T cell receptor beta chains from one specimen sequenced in a study of CD8 T cells in Susac syndrome. RNA, at about 0.45 to 1 ug, was reverse transcribed with random hexamers. TCRdb called the immunoSEQ multiplex PCR reads again in MiXCR, with one record for every CDR3 protein. This sample yields 150,000 to 160,000 distinct CDR3 sequences, of which about 95% are seen a single time; about 0.17% belongs to the top ten. Sequencing was carried out using CD4+ T cells from PBMCs. Every receptor here comes from a human donor with Susac syndrome.

DNA of the CDR3: TGCAGTGCCCAGACAGGGATTACAGATACGCAGTATTTT. This encodes CSAQTGITDTQYF. The chain carries TRBV20-1 and TRBJ2-3, with 7 bases aligning to TRBD1. With 6 bases clipped from V and 3 bases from J, the junction kept 6 bases outside the gene matches. Germline V gene lookup returns CDR1 DFQATT and CDR2 SNEGSKA (reference sequence). CDR3 size: 13 residues.

The V and J genes are TRBV15 and TRBJ1-5; D is undetermined. The CDR3 length is 14 residues. V gave up 0 bases and J gave up 5 bases, with 8 bases separating them. The germline V gene has CDR1 LNHNV and CDR2 YYDKDF (reference sequence). For the CDR3, the DNA is TGTGCCACCAGCAGAGACCGGACGTATCAGCCCCAGCATTTT. This sequence encodes CATSRDRTYQPQHF.

The chain is built from TRBV7-7 and TRBJ2-2; weak D call: TRBD2 (6 bases). In germline, CDR1 is SSHAT, CDR2 FNYEAQ (reference sequence). This CDR3 comprises 15 residues. V shed 5 bases and J shed 4 bases, with 14 bases lying between them. The CDR3 loop reads CASSPGSGGTGELFF. The CDR3 DNA reads TGTGCCAGCAGCCCTGGCTCCGGGGGCACCGGGGAGCTGTTTTTT.